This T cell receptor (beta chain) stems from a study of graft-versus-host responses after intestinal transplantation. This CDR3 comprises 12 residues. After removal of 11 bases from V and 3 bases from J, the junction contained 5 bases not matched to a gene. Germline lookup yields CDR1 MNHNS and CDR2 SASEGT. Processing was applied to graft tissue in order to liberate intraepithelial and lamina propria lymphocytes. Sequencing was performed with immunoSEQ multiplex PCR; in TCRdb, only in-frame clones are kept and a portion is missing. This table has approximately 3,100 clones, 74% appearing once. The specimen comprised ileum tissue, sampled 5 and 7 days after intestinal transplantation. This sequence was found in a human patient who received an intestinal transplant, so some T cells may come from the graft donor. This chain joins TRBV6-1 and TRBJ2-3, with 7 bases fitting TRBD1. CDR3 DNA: TGTGCCCCAGACAGGGCAACAGATACGCAGTATTTT. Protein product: CAPDRATDTQYF.